This T cell receptor (beta chain) is from a study of T cells in Graves' hyperthyroidism and ophthalmopathy. This clonotype was seen more than once but under ten times. The antigen is not known. Trimming took off 4 bases at V and 5 bases at J, with 9 bases between the two ends. This CDR3 comprises 13 residues. Germline V CDR1 and CDR2: LNHDA, SQIVND (reference sequence). Amplified regions were TCR beta CDR3 sequences from RNA transcripts. HTBI primers were employed in a first-round RT-PCR of the TCR CDR3. TCRdb used MiXCR to reprocess the multiplex PCR reads, holding one entry per CDR3 protein. Counted here are 300,000 to 450,000 distinct CDR3 sequences, roughly 14% occurring once; the ten biggest clones make up around 20%. Findings and caveats of the study: Blood also contained most expanded thyroid clonotypes above 0.001.

The rearrangement links TRBV19 to TRBJ2-1; possible D gene TRBD2, 5 bases. This sequence was found in a man aged 25 to 40 with Graves' hyperthyroidism that later progressed to Graves' ophthalmopathy. The sequenced material came from blood. The chain's CDR3 is CASSRDGNNEQFF. The CDR3 nucleotides are TGTGCCAGTAGTAGAGACGGGAACAATGAGCAGTTCTTC.